Shown below are 19 T cell receptor beta chains from a single sample sequenced in a study of T cell responses to AZD1222 COVID-19 vaccine. Clones were read by immunoSEQ multiplex PCR, and TCRdb kept only the in-frame ones, dropping some. This table holds around 94,000 clones, 85% found once. The sequencing used peripheral blood, collected 28 days after the second AZD1222 dose. These receptors came from an adult who received the AZD1222 COVID-19 vaccine.

The genes are TRBV9 and TRBJ1-2; D call uncertain. Trimming removed 4 bases from V and 0 bases from J, with 7 bases in between. CDR3 length: 13 amino acids. Germline-derived CDR1 and CDR2 are SGDLS and YYNGEE. CDR3 region: CASSPTANYGYTF. The DNA of the CDR3 is TGTGCCAGCAGCCCGACGGCTAACTATGGCTACACCTTC.

The V gene is TRBV11-2, the J gene TRBJ1-5, with D hard to call. The CDR3 runs to 13 residues. The germline V gene encodes CDR1 SGHAT and CDR2 FQNNGV. V was clipped by 1 base and J by 2 bases, with 3 bases between them. This CDR3 is CASSLVGNQPQHF. The CDR3 bases are TGTGCCAGCAGCTTAGTGGGCAATCAGCCCCAGCATTTT. The full variable domain, its missing parts supplied by reference TRBV11-2 and TRBJ1-5, is EAGVAQSPRYKIIEKRQSVAFWCNPISGHATLYWYQQILGQGPKLLIQFQNNGVVDDSQLPKDRFSAERLKGVDSTLKIQPAKLEDSAVYLCASSLVGNQPQHFGDGTRLSIL.

The CDR3 coding sequence is TGTGCCAGCAGCGTAGCGGCGGGAGGGCCGAAGTTGAAAGATACGCAGTATTTT. It encodes CASSVAAGGPKLKDTQYF. J is TRBJ2-3 and V is TRBV9; TRBD2 matches 9 bases. The CDR3 runs 18 residues. V lost 0 bases, J lost 5 bases, and 13 bases stayed unmatched. Per the germline V gene, CDR1 is SGDLS and CDR2 is YYNGEE. The whole variable domain, filled in from reference TRBV9 and TRBJ2-3, reads DSGVTQTPKHLITATGQRVTLRCSPRSGDLSVYWYQQSLDQGLQFLIQYYNGEERAKGNILERFSAQQFPDLHSELNLSSLELGDSALYFCASSVAAGGPKLKDTQYFGPGTRLTVL.

The chain links TRBV7-9 to TRBJ2-3, with a tentative D call TRBD1 (5 bases). The V end lost 6 bases, the J end lost 5 bases, and 9 bases lay between the germline ends. The CDR3 covers 12 residues. Germline values: CDR1 SEHNR, CDR2 FQNEAQ (reference sequence). The DNA for the CDR3 is TGTGCCAGCAGGCTAGACAGAGATACGCAGTATTTT. Translated, it gives CASRLDRDTQYF.

DNA of the CDR3: TGTGCCAGCAGTTACCCCCCCGGAATATATGGCTACACCTTC. Translation: CASSYPPGIYGYTF. V usage is TRBV6-2 or TRBV6-3 and J usage is TRBJ1-2, with D unclear. Germline CDR1 and CDR2: MNHEY and SVGEGT. This CDR3 has 14 residues. V lost 2 bases to trimming and J lost 5 bases, with 12 bases between them.

V gene TRBV5-1 combines with J gene TRBJ2-7; D is unresolved. The germline V and J ends were trimmed by 3 bases and 0 bases, with 10 bases remaining between them. The V gene's germline CDR1 is SGHRS and CDR2 YFSETQ. This CDR3 has 14 residues. CDR3 DNA: TGCGCCAGCAGCTGGGCGGAAAGCTCCTACGAGCAGTACTTC. It encodes CASSWAESSYEQYF.

The V and J genes are TRBV28 and TRBJ1-5, with D possibly matching TRBD1 (6 bases). Per germline, CDR1 MDHEN and CDR2 SYDVKM. V was trimmed by 2 bases and J by 6 bases, leaving 8 bases between them. This CDR3 spans 13 amino acids. This chain's CDR3 is CASSLQGGQPQHF. For the CDR3, the DNA is TGTGCCAGCAGTTTACAAGGGGGTCAGCCCCAGCATTTT. Looking up the rest from reference TRBV28 and TRBJ1-5 gives the full variable domain: DVKVTQSSRYLVKRTGEKVFLECVQDMDHENMFWYRQDPGLGLRLIYFSYDVKMKEKGDIPEGYSVSREKKERFSLILESASTNQTSMYLCASSLQGGQPQHFGDGTRLSIL.

The chain carries TRBV19 and TRBJ1-3; perhaps TRBD1 as D (5 bases). V dropped 7 bases and J dropped 4 bases, with 20 bases sitting between them. The CDR3 loop spans 16 amino acids. The V gene's germline CDR1 is LNHDA and CDR2 SQIVND (reference sequence). CDR3 coding DNA: TGTGCCAGTACCCTTGGGACGCTTCTGGTCGGAAACACCATATATTTT. This gives the protein CASTLGTLLVGNTIYF.

The chain links TRBV12-3 or TRBV12-4 to TRBJ2-2, with D uncertain. This CDR3 region has 12 residues. Trimming shortened V by 5 bases and J by 6 bases, and 7 bases separated the two germline ends. The CDR3 loop is CASSLLPGELFF. The CDR3 DNA sequence: TGTGCCAGCAGTCTCTTACCCGGGGAGCTGTTTTTT.

The chain has TRBV27 and TRBJ2-1; D not certain. The CDR3 is made up of 13 amino acids. Trimming cost V 3 bases and J 1 base, with 4 bases left between them. From germline, CDR1 is MNHEY and CDR2 SMNVEV (reference sequence). For the CDR3, the DNA is TGTGCCAGCAGTTTGGAATCCTACAATGAGCAGTTCTTC. This sequence encodes CASSLESYNEQFF.

J is TRBJ2-1 and V is TRBV4-1; tentatively, D is TRBD2 (5 bases). The CDR3 extends over 15 amino acids. Trimming removed 1 base at V and 6 bases at J, with 13 bases between. The germline V gene encodes CDR1 MGHRA and CDR2 YSYEKL. CDR3 DNA: TGCGCCAGCAGCCAAGGAGGGCTGTGGGGCAATGAGCAGTTCTTC. This gives the protein CASSQGGLWGNEQFF.

J is TRBJ1-1 and V is TRBV4-2; D not certain. This CDR3 region has 14 residues. CDR1 and CDR2 (germline): LGHNA, YNFKEQ. Trimming cost V 0 bases and J 1 base, with 6 bases left between them. Here the CDR3 DNA reads TGTGCCAGCAGCCAAGATCAATCGAACACTGAAGCTTTCTTT. It specifies CASSQDQSNTEAFF.

The rearrangement joins TRBV27 to TRBJ2-7; D perhaps matches TRBD2 (6 bases). V lost 5 bases and J lost 0, with 17 bases in between. Per the germline V gene, CDR1 is MNHEY and CDR2 is SMNVEV (reference sequence). The CDR3 spans 16 residues. CDR3 residues: CASSPAGTSLSYEQYF. In DNA, the CDR3 is TGTGCCAGCAGTCCCGCCGGGACTTCCCTCTCCTACGAGCAGTACTTC.

J is TRBJ2-3 and V is TRBV24-1; D uncertain. Per the germline V gene, CDR1 is KGHDR and CDR2 is SFDVKD. Deletions cut 4 bases from V and 6 bases from J, with 19 bases between. The CDR3 loop spans 16 amino acids. CDR3 sequence reads: CATSDGRAQNRDTQYF. The CDR3 nucleotides are TGTGCCACCAGTGACGGAAGGGCCCAGAATAGGGATACGCAGTATTTT.

This clone was recorded once. The CDR3 region is CASSLVGGRTDTQYF. Written as DNA, the CDR3 is TGTGCCAGCAGCTTGGTCGGGGGGCGAACAGATACGCAGTATTTT. The rearrangement links TRBV5-6 to TRBJ2-3, with a tentative D call TRBD2 (7 bases). V was shortened by 0 bases and J by 3 bases, with 11 bases between the two germline ends. Germline-derived CDR1 and CDR2 are SGHDT and YYEEEE. The CDR3 has 15 amino acids.

The chain is built from TRBV7-2 and TRBJ2-5; 7 positions agree with TRBD2. The CDR3 has 12 residues. In germline, CDR1 is SGHTA, CDR2 FQGNSA. V shed 5 bases and J 12 bases; nucleotides not matched to a gene: 9. The chain's CDR3 is CASSQVGGVKYF. The CDR3 DNA sequence: TGTGCCAGCAGCCAGGTGGGGGGGGTAAAGTACTTC.

The chain recombines TRBV12-3 or TRBV12-4 with TRBJ1-1; 8 nucleotides line up with TRBD1. The CDR3 extends over 13 amino acids. CDR3 amino acids: CVTGTGVQRRAFF. Here the CDR3 DNA reads TGTGTAACCGGGACAGGCGTTCAAAGAAGAGCTTTCTTT.

The chain employs TRBV7-2 and TRBJ2-2; a weak D match, TRBD1 (5 bases). Trimming removed 1 base at V and 8 bases at J, with 5 bases between. The CDR3 is 12 amino acids. Germline V gives CDR1 SGHTA, CDR2 FQGNSA. In nucleotides, the CDR3 is TGTGCCAGCAGCTTAGACAGGGGGGAGCTGTTTTTT. It codes for CASSLDRGELFF.

This chain links TRBV7-2 with TRBJ1-1, with 7 bases aligning to TRBD1. The germline gives CDR1 SGHTA, CDR2 FQGNSA. J was trimmed by 5 bases and V by 5 bases; bases with no gene match: 2. The CDR3 has 12 amino acids. CDR3 residues: CASSLTGTEAFF. The CDR3 DNA is TGTGCCAGCAGCCTGACAGGGACTGAAGCTTTCTTT.